This TCR beta chain is drawn from a study of a mutant IDH1 vaccine in newly diagnosed glioma. Study as a whole: Most had both radiotherapy and temozolomide beforehand; others had only one. Study observations and caveats: Researchers report vaccine-induced immune responses in over 90% of patients. Pseudoprogression apparently tracked independently of changes in top peripheral T cell clonotypes.

The method was immunoSEQ multiplex PCR; TCRdb's version includes in-frame clones alone and lacks a portion of them. The sample yields fewer than 70,000 clones, roughly 90% seen once. The V segment lost 4 bases and the J segment 3 bases; nucleotides outside the gene matches: 8. Germline V gene lookup returns CDR1 ENHRY and CDR2 SYGVKD. CDR3 length: 15 residues. As to this clone: The antigen remains unidentified.

Sample time point: week 11, during vaccination. Doses comprised 300 ug of mutant IDH1 20-mer peptide each, plus topical imiquimod. This TCR was sampled from a man in his forties or fifties with glioma. The sequences come from PBMCs, collected from a glioma patient whose treatment included an IDH1 peptide vaccine. This chain connects TRBV10-3 to TRBJ2-7; 8 nucleotides line up with TRBD1. CDR3 nucleotides: TGTGCCATCAGTGGGGGACAGGCGGGCTTCTACGAGCAGTACTTC. It encodes CAISGGQAGFYEQYF.